This T cell receptor (beta chain) was captured by sequencing in a study of T cell changes during pregnancy in multiple sclerosis. V was clipped by 1 base and J by 0 bases; unmatched bases: 3. The CDR3 is 16 residues long. Germline V gene lookup returns CDR1 SGHDN and CDR2 FVKESK. Measured with immunoSEQ multiplex PCR; TCRdb has only the in-frame clones, and not every one. This table has about 41,000 clones, about 90% appearing once. This TCR came from a female donor with multiple sclerosis, enrolled in a pregnancy study. This rearrangement joins TRBV14 to TRBJ2-1; 7 nucleotides align to TRBD2. Material: CD8+ T cells from peripheral blood mononuclear cells, obtained in the first trimester of pregnancy. The CDR3 sequence is CASSQGAGRSYNEQFF. The CDR3 DNA sequence: TGTGCCAGCAGCCAAGGAGCGGGACGCTCCTACAATGAGCAGTTCTTC.